This record covers a single T cell receptor (beta chain). This clonotype was observed at least ten times. The antigen it binds to is not known. Base qualities were left out, and no much larger clone turns up one base away. These data come from a study of T cells in Graves' hyperthyroidism and ophthalmopathy (dated by TCRdb to between 2019 and 2020). Regarding the complete study: Peripheral blood samples were taken at initial diagnosis, before any treatment was given. TCR V-J signatures able to tell the groups apart were searched for in a discovery cohort of about a hundred patients, of whom more than 40 had Graves' ophthalmopathy and 55 to 60 had stable Graves' hyperthyroidism. Prospective prediction of ophthalmopathy was tested in an independent validation cohort consisting of 18 hyperthyroidism patients and 17 patients who later progressed to ophthalmopathy. The approximately 100 discovery patients were divided at random into training and test sets in a 7:3 ratio. Thyroid tissue and blood T-cell repertoires from several Graves' hyperthyroidism patients were also compared in the study. Following sampling, methimazole starting at 30 mg daily was given to hyperthyroidism patients, and high-dose intravenous methylprednisolone was given to ophthalmopathy patients. The paper reports TCR Vbeta CDR3 sequencing of some 140 peripheral blood samples: approximately 43 ophthalmopathy, roughly 80 hyperthyroidism and 17 progressor patients. The paper as a whole reports these results and caveats: In cross-validation, a model built on a 13 V-J signature told ophthalmopathy apart from stable hyperthyroidism with under 90% sensitivity and roughly 83% specificity, and in testing the same model reached 80%/75%. Sample size was not statistically predetermined, and blinding of investigators to group allocation was not performed. During validation, the model predicted progression to ophthalmopathy a median of approximately 6 months ahead of onset, with around 65% sensitivity and 72.22% specificity. Most expanded thyroid clonotypes (frequency above 0.001) were also detected in blood, suggesting blood repertoires may reflect thyroid immune responses.

TCR beta CDR3 regions were amplified from RNA transcripts. A first-round RT-PCR of the TCR CDR3 used the HTBI primer set with the Qiagen OneStep RT-PCR kit. Libraries were constructed in a second round of multiplex PCR, after which size selection and purification were carried out. Libraries were sequenced paired-end with 100 bp reads on an Illumina HiSeq2000. For the original study's pipeline: SOAPnuke was used to process the raw data, throwing out any read that contained adapters or uncalled bases, had a mean Phred below 15, or lacked an exact constant-primer or identifier match. High-quality paired reads were merged with COPE v1.2.5, and unique nucleotide sequences were defined as clonotypes. Clonotypes were aligned to IMGT TRBV, TRBD and TRBJ reference segments using MiTCR v1.1. The analysis included only V-J combinations with a frequency above 0.0001, which together covered 99% to 99.2% of the repertoires. A TCS score was defined as the ratio of F50 (clonal expansion) to E x V (chaos), with BLOSUM62-based TCRdist applied between CDR3 peptides within each V-J. Welch's t-statistics and random forest reduced several hundred V-J features to fewer than 15, which were used in a naive Bayes classifier (R e1071). Through fastp at Q25 and MiXCR, TCRdb rebuilt clones from the public reads, retaining in-frame beta chains. Each entry is one CDR3 protein sequence, shown with its most common DNA and genes. These V and J calls are TCRdb output, not the study's own analysis. For this sample the table gives around 500,000 distinct CDR3 sequences, of which 13% to 15% were detected only once. Around 17% of the sample lies in the top ten.

Its CDR3 holds 13 amino acids, cysteine through phenylalanine. The entry retains the CDR3 DNA only, 39 bases that are in frame from base 1. For CDR1 and CDR2, the germline V gene lists SGHRS and YFSETQ. A distance of 9 bases separates the germline ends of V and J, which lose 0 bases and 8 bases respectively. Graves' hyperthyroidism was defined as stable when no progression to ophthalmopathy occurred over 18 months of follow-up. Hyperthyroidism patients were newly diagnosed, with disease duration under 2 months, and aged 18 to 65 years. Exclusion was applied to patients with uncontrolled infections, other autoimmune diseases, pregnancy or lactation. Clinical symptoms, serum thyroxine and TRAb, thyroid ultrasound, and orbital computed tomography formed the basis for the diagnoses. PBMCs were separated from roughly 9.6 ml of fresh peripheral blood using Ficoll-Paque density gradient centrifugation. Trizol reagent was used to extract total RNA, and RNA quality was then checked on an Agilent 2100 Bioanalyzer.

This receptor chain uses TRBV5-1 and TRBJ2-4, with an unclear D gene assignment. The origin of this receptor is a woman younger than 30 with Graves' hyperthyroidism. The specimen sequenced was blood. The bases read TGCGCCAGCAGCTTGGGCTCCGACGACATTCAGTACTTC. This translates into CASSLGSDDIQYF.